Each of the 19 T cell receptor beta chains below was sequenced from the same sample in a study of identical twins. TCRdb redid the calling of the 5' RACE reads with MiXCR, one entry per CDR3 protein. The profile covers a few hundred thousand distinct CDR3 sequences, with roughly 9% appearing a single time and under 9.5% taken by the ten largest. Sequencing was done on a sample of naive T cells sorted from blood. These TCRs come from a woman between 50 and 59 years old in good health.

This clonotype has ten or more counts. This chain joins TRBV6-2 or TRBV6-3 and TRBJ2-1, with TRBD2 identical over 9 bases. This CDR3 contains 19 residues. V lost 6 bases, J lost 0 bases, and 15 bases stayed unmatched. Germline CDR1 MNHEY, CDR2 SVGEGT. CDR3 coding DNA: TGTGCCAGCAGCCCCGAGGGGGGACTAGCTGGGAGCTCCTACAATGAGCAGTTCTTC. Translating it yields CASSPEGGLAGSSYNEQFF.

The chain uses TRBV18 and TRBJ2-2; 8 bases match TRBD1. This CDR3 spans 17 amino acids. The junction had 11 bases not matched to a gene; V was cut back by 3 bases and J by 5 bases. Looked up from germline, CDR1 is KGHSH and CDR2 is LQKENI. CDR3 DNA: TGTGCCAGCTCACCTTCGAGGACAGGGACCGTGACCGGGGAGCTGTTTTTT. This translates into CASSPSRTGTVTGELFF. The complete variable domain, with remaining parts taken from reference TRBV18 and TRBJ2-2, reads NAGVMQNPRHLVRRRGQEARLRCSPMKGHSHVYWYRQLPEEGLKFMVYLQKENIIDESGMPKERFSAEFPKEGPSILRIQQVVRGDSAAYFCASSPSRTGTVTGELFFGEGSRLTVL.

This chain joins TRBV5-1 and TRBJ2-3, with D perhaps TRBD2 (5 bases). Germline values: CDR1 SGHRS, CDR2 YFSETQ. This CDR3 contains 15 residues. Deletions cut 0 bases from V and 1 base from J, with 9 bases between. The CDR3 nucleotides are TGCGCCAGCAGCTTGGCGGGAAAGGGCACAGATACGCAGTATTTT. Translated: CASSLAGKGTDTQYF.

Many counts were recorded for this clonotype. In DNA, the CDR3 is TGTGCCACCAGCAGTTCTTCCGGGACAGGGGAGACCCAGTACTTC. It encodes CATSSSSGTGETQYF. The V gene is TRBV15, the J gene TRBJ2-5; 9 nucleotides agree with TRBD1. The CDR3 spans 15 residues. V trimming: 3 bases; J trimming: 5 bases; junction bases outside the gene matches: 7. Looked up from germline, CDR1 is LNHNV and CDR2 is YYDKDF (reference sequence). The full variable domain, with the rest looked up from reference TRBV15 and TRBJ2-5, is DAMVIQNPRYQVTQFGKPVTLSCSQTLNHNVMYWYQQKSSQAPKLLFHYYDKDFNNEADTPDNFQSRRPNTSFCFLDIRSPGLGDTAMYLCATSSSSGTGETQYFGPGTRLLVL.

This clonotype was counted a few times. The V and J genes are TRBV5-1 and TRBJ1-4, with D possibly TRBD1 on 6 matching bases. V was pared by 0 bases and J by 5 bases, with 11 bases between. CDR1 SGHRS and CDR2 YFSETQ come from the germline V gene. The length of the CDR3 is 15 residues. The CDR3 here is CASSLAGQVNEKLFF. DNA for the CDR3: TGCGCCAGCAGCTTGGCGGGACAAGTCAATGAAAAACTGTTTTTT.

V is TRBV7-6 and J is TRBJ2-1; 9 nucleotides agree with TRBD2. The CDR3 spans 16 residues. Germline V gives CDR1 SGHVS, CDR2 FNYEAQ. The V and J ends lost 5 bases and 0 bases, in that order; junction bases with no gene match: 5. CDR3 region: CASSITSGHSYNEQFF. Here the CDR3 DNA reads TGTGCCAGCAGCATTACTAGCGGGCACTCCTACAATGAGCAGTTCTTC.

This rearrangement joins TRBV7-8 to TRBJ2-3; 11 positions agree with TRBD2. J was trimmed by 2 bases and V by 5 bases; bases with no gene match: 6. The CDR3 contains 16 residues. Per the germline V gene, CDR1 is SGHVS and CDR2 is FQNEAQ. The CDR3 sequence is CASSPIAGGPTDTQYF. CDR3 sequence (DNA): TGTGCCAGCAGCCCGATAGCGGGAGGGCCCACAGATACGCAGTATTTT.

V gene TRBV27 combines with J gene TRBJ2-1; TRBD2 might be the D (5 bases). Deletions cut 3 bases from V and 2 bases from J, with 17 bases between. CDR1 and CDR2 from the germline V gene are MNHEY and SMNVEV (reference sequence). The CDR3 is 17 amino acids. Written as DNA, the CDR3 is TGTGCCAGCAGTTTTCGAAGAGCGTCCGGGGCCTACAATGAGCAGTTCTTC. Translation: CASSFRRASGAYNEQFF.

This clonotype has ten or more counts. This chain connects TRBV12-3 or TRBV12-4 to TRBJ1-2, with 8 bases matching TRBD1. The V segment lost 4 bases and the J segment 8 bases; nucleotides outside the gene matches: 6. The CDR3 extends over 13 amino acids. CDR3 region: CASSSRTGRGYTF. The CDR3 nucleotides are TGTGCCAGCAGTTCACGGACAGGGCGAGGCTACACCTTC.

Details on this clonotype: Sequence at one end of the junction differs from germline and may be a read error. This sequence joins TRBV29-1 and TRBJ2-2; a possible D gene is TRBD1 (6 bases). CDR1 is SQVTM and CDR2 is ANQGSEA in the germline V gene. The CDR3 spans 13 residues. CDR3 DNA: TGCAGCGTTGCCGGGACATACACCGGGGTGCTGTTTTTT. Its translation is CSVAGTYTGVLFF.

This clonotype appeared many times. The genes are TRBV4-1 and TRBJ2-7; 7 bases are shared with TRBD1. Germline V gives CDR1 MGHRA, CDR2 YSYEKL. With 1 base clipped from V and 3 bases from J, the junction kept 15 bases outside the gene matches. The CDR3 length is 18 residues. CDR3 sequence (DNA): TGCGCCAGCAGCCAAGTGAGGACAGGTCCTGAGGGTAGCTACGAGCAGTACTTC. Translating gives CASSQVRTGPEGSYEQYF.

There are a few counts of this clonotype. The chain carries TRBV9 and TRBJ2-2, with unresolved D. CDR3 size: 14 residues. Between the trimmed V and J ends, which lost 3 bases and 2 bases, there was a span of 8 bases. Per the germline V gene, CDR1 is SGDLS and CDR2 is YYNGEE. CDR3 in amino acids: CASSAKGNTGELFF. DNA for the CDR3: TGTGCCAGCAGCGCCAAAGGAAACACCGGGGAGCTGTTTTTT.

Only a few counts were recorded for this clonotype. The chain employs TRBV15 and TRBJ1-1; 10 bases are shared with TRBD1. V gave up 2 bases and J gave up 6 bases; unmatched junction bases: 6. CDR1 LNHNV and CDR2 YYDKDF come from the germline V gene (reference sequence). CDR3 length: 15 amino acids. The CDR3, as DNA: TGTGCCACCAGCAGATCCCGGGACAGGGGAGCTGAAGCTTTCTTT. It encodes CATSRSRDRGAEAFF.

The rearrangement links TRBV6-2 or TRBV6-3 to TRBJ2-4, with TRBD2 as a possible D gene (6 bases). V lost 6 bases, J lost 2 bases, and 14 bases lay in between. Germline loops: CDR1 MNHEY, CDR2 SVGEGT. This CDR3 has 15 residues. The CDR3 loop reads CASRKISGPKNIQYF. The CDR3 nucleotides are TGTGCCAGCAGGAAGATTAGCGGTCCCAAAAACATTCAGTACTTC.

V and J are TRBV5-5 and TRBJ2-1; D perhaps matches TRBD2 (5 bases). The CDR3 length is 12 residues. CDR1 SGHKS and CDR2 YYEKEE come from the germline V gene (reference sequence). V lost 7 bases, J lost 14 bases, and 19 bases lay in between. CDR3 in DNA: TGTGCCAGCGAAGGCATAGCGCCGGATAAGTTCTTC. Its translation is CASEGIAPDKFF.

This clonotype was detected ten times or more. The chain combines TRBV24-1 with TRBJ2-2, with D unresolved. The CDR3 consists of 14 residues. Per the germline V gene, CDR1 is KGHDR and CDR2 is SFDVKD. V was trimmed by 5 bases and J by 2 bases, leaving 8 bases between them. The DNA of the CDR3 is TGTGCCACCAGTGGTCAGGCAAACACCGGGGAGCTGTTTTTT. This codes for CATSGQANTGELFF.

The sample holds a few counts of this clonotype. The chain recombines TRBV12-3 or TRBV12-4 with TRBJ2-1; tentatively, D is TRBD2 (6 bases). The CDR3 length is 15 residues. V was trimmed by 6 bases and J by 0 bases, leaving 12 bases between them. The CDR3, as DNA: TGTGCCAGCAGCTCTAGCGAGAGCTCCTACAATGAGCAGTTCTTC. This translates into CASSSSESSYNEQFF.

This clonotype has only a few counts. The genes are TRBV5-6 and TRBJ1-1; possibly TRBD1 for D (5 bases). The CDR3 sequence is 16 residues long. The germline V and J ends were trimmed by 2 bases and 4 bases, with 18 bases remaining between them. CDR1 is SGHDT and CDR2 is YYEEEE in the germline V gene. The CDR3 here is CASSLAGDWGPTEAFF. Here the CDR3 DNA reads TGTGCCAGCAGCTTAGCGGGAGATTGGGGACCCACTGAAGCTTTCTTT.

The chain links TRBV3-1 to TRBJ2-1; 9 bases are shared with TRBD2. The CDR3 length is 13 residues. The ends lost 4 bases at V and 8 bases at J; junction bases unmatched: 3. Per the germline V gene, CDR1 is LGHDT and CDR2 is YNNKEL (reference sequence). In DNA form, the CDR3 reads TGTGCCAGCAGCCGTTGGACTAGCGATGAGCAGTTCTTC. It specifies CASSRWTSDEQFF.